This T cell receptor (beta chain) was sequenced during a study of blood T cells in healthy people across ages. Using a J-beta primer mix together with a sample-barcoded 5' primer, a second PCR was run for roughly 6 to 12 cycles. TCRdb fed the 5' RACE reads into MiXCR, producing one record per CDR3 protein. The table includes around 990,000 distinct CDR3 sequences, 20% to 25% detected once. The germline CDR1 and CDR2 sequences are LGHNT and FRNRAP. With V trimmed by 5 bases and J by 3 bases, 10 bases remained unmatched. The CDR3 has 16 amino acids. This clonotype was counted between two and nine times. In addition, the sample was reused for a study of T cells of mothers and their children.

The sequence was obtained from a girl aged 2 to 9 in good health. Sequencing was carried out using blood. The chain uses TRBV12-5 and TRBJ2-1; 7 bases fit TRBD2. CDR3 loop: CASGKSGDISYNEQFF. The DNA for the CDR3 is TGTGCTAGTGGTAAGAGCGGGGATATTAGCTACAATGAGCAGTTCTTC.